One sample yielded the 26 T cell receptor beta chains listed below, sequenced in a study of cytomegalovirus exposure and HLA in healthy donors. This PCR relied on a set of 60 Vbeta primers and 13 Jbeta primers. Clones were sequenced by immunoSEQ multiplex PCR, and TCRdb holds only the in-frame ones, with some missing. The sample gives some 150,000 clones, around 73% of which show up once; 1.5% to 2% is in the top ten. What was sequenced was PBMCs. Receptors originate from a female donor in good health and CMV-seronegative.

This rearrangement joins TRBV2 to TRBJ1-6; TRBD1 aligns across 7 bases. CDR1 is SNHLY, CDR2 FYNNEI, per germline. This CDR3 is 14 amino acids long. With V trimmed by 6 bases and J by 10 bases, 9 bases remained unmatched. Here the CDR3 reads CASRSTGYKSPLHF. DNA for the CDR3: TGTGCCAGCAGATCGACAGGGTACAAGTCACCCCTCCACTTT. Based on the CDR3 plus reference TRBV2 and TRBJ1-6, the full variable domain is EPEVTQTPSHQVTQMGQEVILRCVPISNHLYFYWYRQILGQKVEFLVSFYNNEISEKSEIFDDQFSVERPDGSNFTLKIRSTKLEDSAMYFCASRSTGYKSPLHFGNGTRLTVT.

This chain uses TRBV6-1 with TRBJ1-2, with 8 bases lining up with TRBD1. Germline V CDR1 and CDR2: MNHNS, SASEGT. V gave up 6 bases and J gave up 4 bases; unmatched junction bases: 7. This CDR3 is 14 amino acids long. CDR3 coding DNA: TGTGCCAGCAGATCAGGACAGGGCGGCTATGGCTACACCTTC. Protein: CASRSGQGGYGYTF.

This chain connects TRBV7-3 to TRBJ1-1; D gene ambiguous. Germline lookup yields CDR1 SGHTA and CDR2 FQGTGA. Trimming cost V 1 base and J 3 bases, with 9 bases left between them. The length of the CDR3 is 14 residues. The CDR3 coding sequence is TGTGCCAGCAGCTTAATTGGCGGGGACACTGAAGCTTTCTTT. Protein sequence: CASSLIGGDTEAFF.

The DNA of the CDR3 is TGTGCCAGCAGTGAACGGGGGACGGTCTCTAACTATGGCTACACCTTC. Its translation: CASSERGTVSNYGYTF. This chain uses TRBV6-1 with TRBJ1-2; D perhaps matches TRBD1 (5 bases). The CDR3 loop spans 16 amino acids. V dropped 2 bases and J dropped 0 bases, with 13 bases sitting between them. From germline, CDR1 is MNHNS and CDR2 SASEGT.

V is TRBV28 and J is TRBJ2-4; TRBD1 matches at 8 bases. V was clipped by 6 bases and J by 6 bases; unmatched bases: 7. Per germline, CDR1 MDHEN and CDR2 SYDVKM. This CDR3 is 14 amino acids long. The CDR3 nucleotides are TGTGCCAGCAGCTTCAGGGGGCGCGTAAACATTCAGTACTTC. Protein product: CASSFRGRVNIQYF.

The chain recombines TRBV27 with TRBJ1-2, with 10 bases lining up with TRBD1. Germline V lookup: CDR1 MNHEY, CDR2 SMNVEV (reference sequence). The length of the CDR3 is 12 residues. The CDR3 region is CAAGQGSHGYTF. In DNA, the CDR3 is TGTGCTGCGGGACAGGGGTCTCATGGCTACACCTTC.

The CDR3 sequence: CASSTGDVNSPLHF. The DNA of the CDR3 is TGTGCCAGCAGTACAGGGGATGTCAATTCACCCCTCCACTTT. The J gene is TRBJ1-6, the V gene TRBV5-4, with TRBD1 matching over 7 bases. This CDR3 comprises 14 residues. CDR1 and CDR2 (germline): SGHNT, YYREEE (reference sequence). Trimming at V came to 5 bases and at J to 7 bases, leaving 6 bases not matched to a gene.

The chain joins TRBV5-1 to TRBJ1-2, with TRBD1 as a possible D gene (5 bases). Trimming shortened V by 4 bases and J by 10 bases, and 14 bases separated the two germline ends. Germline CDR1 and CDR2: SGHRS and YFSETQ. The CDR3 is 12 amino acids. The CDR3 spells CASSQGRTPYTF. DNA for the CDR3: TGCGCCAGCAGCCAGGGTCGAACGCCCTACACCTTC.

This chain connects TRBV10-3 to TRBJ2-3; D is uncertain. From germline, CDR1 is ENHRY and CDR2 SYGVKD. The CDR3 is 11 residues long. The V end lost 8 bases, the J end lost 6 bases, and 9 bases lay between the germline ends. CDR3 region: CAIQISDTQYF. The DNA for the CDR3 is TGTGCCATCCAGATTTCTGATACGCAGTATTTT.

This chain uses TRBV6-5 with TRBJ1-1; 7 bases are a match to TRBD1. CDR3 length equals 16 residues. Looked up from germline, CDR1 is MNHEY and CDR2 is SVGAGI. Trimming took 4 bases from V and 5 from J; bases not matched to a gene: 13. CDR3 region: CASSSRTTGLGTEAFF. In DNA, the CDR3 is TGTGCCAGCAGTTCCCGTACGACAGGGTTGGGGACTGAAGCTTTCTTT.

The CDR3 nucleotides are TGTGCCAGCAGCTTAGCGAGTGGGGCCTACTCTGGAAACACCATATATTTT. Protein: CASSLASGAYSGNTIYF. This chain connects TRBV7-2 to TRBJ1-3, with a possible D match to TRBD1 (5 bases). Trimming left V 0 bases short and J 0 bases short, with 12 bases between. Per the germline V gene, CDR1 is SGHTA and CDR2 is FQGNSA. This CDR3 region has 17 residues.

This sequence joins TRBV9 and TRBJ2-1; 10 bases are a match to TRBD2. V lost 2 bases and J lost 10; bases outside the gene matches: 15. CDR1 is SGDLS, CDR2 YYNGEE, per germline. The CDR3 loop spans 17 amino acids. CDR3 bases: TGTGCCAGCAGCGTCGCTAGCGGGGGTAAAGGTGATGGGGAGCAGTTCTTC. It codes for CASSVASGGKGDGEQFF.

The V call is TRBV5-4, the J call TRBJ1-2, with 11 positions matching TRBD1. V trimming: 4 bases; J trimming: 4 bases; junction bases outside the gene matches: 6. Germline V CDR1 and CDR2: SGHNT, YYREEE (reference sequence). The CDR3 has 15 amino acids. CDR3 amino acids: CASSQGGTGGYGYTF. In nucleotides, the CDR3 is TGTGCCAGCAGCCAAGGAGGGACAGGGGGCTATGGCTACACCTTC.

The rearrangement uses TRBV10-3 and TRBJ1-1; 11 bases are a match to TRBD1. The trim removed 5 bases at V and 3 bases at J, leaving 2 bases unmatched. CDR3 length: 14 residues. Looked up from germline, CDR1 is ENHRY and CDR2 is SYGVKD. The CDR3 here is CAISLDRGHTEAFF. The CDR3 DNA reads TGTGCCATCAGTTTGGACAGGGGGCACACTGAAGCTTTCTTT.

The CDR3 bases are TGTGCCTGTCGGTCCTCCTACGAGCAGTACTTC. Its translation: CACRSSYEQYF. This rearrangement joins TRBV30 to TRBJ2-7; no definite D call. Per germline, CDR1 GTSNPN and CDR2 SVGIG (reference sequence). V shed 6 bases and J shed 0 bases, with 6 bases lying between them. This CDR3 spans 11 amino acids.

The chain recombines TRBV5-4 with TRBJ1-1, with 7 bases fitting TRBD1. V shed 0 bases, J shed 1 base, and the junction held 3 bases outside the gene matches. The CDR3 length is 15 residues. Germline CDR1 and CDR2: SGHNT and YYREEE (reference sequence). For the CDR3, the DNA is TGTGCCAGCAGCTTGGGACAGGGAAGGAACACTGAAGCTTTCTTT. Residues: CASSLGQGRNTEAFF.

This sequence joins TRBV7-9 and TRBJ2-3; TRBD1 is a possible D gene (6 bases). The V end was cut by 5 bases, the J end by 1 base, with 13 bases between. This CDR3 has 15 residues. Germline CDR1 SEHNR, CDR2 FQNEAQ (reference sequence). CDR3 nucleotide sequence: TGTGCCAGCAGCCAACGGGACATCTGCACAGATACGCAGTATTTT. This translates into CASSQRDICTDTQYF.

The CDR3 region has the DNA TGTGCCAGCAGCAAGTCTGGGGACAGGCTTTACAATGAGCAGTTCTTC. Translation gives CASSKSGDRLYNEQFF. The rearrangement uses TRBV11-3 and TRBJ2-1, with 8 bases lining up with TRBD1. Germline V gene data show CDR1 as SGHNT and CDR2 as YENEEA. This CDR3 region has 16 residues. Trimming cost V 5 bases and J 4 bases; bases outside gene matches: 10.

The rearrangement joins TRBV7-3 to TRBJ1-1, with a tentative D call TRBD1 (6 bases). The germline gives CDR1 SGHTA, CDR2 FQGTGA. This CDR3 is 16 amino acids long. Trimming shortened V by 5 bases and J by 1 base, and 17 bases separated the two germline ends. The CDR3 DNA sequence: TGTGCCAGCAGCCAACCCCACAGGGCTGAGAACACTGAAGCTTTCTTT. This encodes CASSQPHRAENTEAFF.

The rearrangement uses TRBV9 and TRBJ2-1, with 9 bases identical to TRBD2. Germline assignment: CDR1 SGDLS and CDR2 YYNGEE. This CDR3 spans 16 amino acids. Trimming removed 3 bases from V and 4 bases from J; junction bases left unmatched: 8. Written as DNA, the CDR3 is TGTGCCAGCAGCGGGGGAGGACTAGCGCCATACAATGAGCAGTTCTTC. Translation gives CASSGGGLAPYNEQFF.

J is TRBJ1-1 and V is TRBV5-1, with a possible D match to TRBD1 (5 bases). V was shortened by 4 bases and J by 3 bases, with 19 bases between the two germline ends. Germline CDR1 is SGHRS and CDR2 is YFSETQ. The CDR3 is 16 amino acids. CDR3 loop: CASSPEGTAVDTEAFF. Here the CDR3 DNA reads TGCGCCAGCAGCCCGGAGGGGACGGCTGTCGACACTGAAGCTTTCTTT. Full variable domain (outside the CDR3, taken from reference TRBV5-1 and TRBJ1-1): KAGVTQTPRYLIKTRGQQVTLSCSPISGHRSVSWYQQTPGQGLQFLFEYFSETQRNKGNFPGRFSGRQFSNSRSEMNVSTLELGDSALYLCASSPEGTAVDTEAFFGQGTRLTVV.

A word on this clone: Germline is not matched at one junction end, which may reflect a read error. The J gene is TRBJ2-5, the V gene TRBV7-7, with TRBD1 identical over 7 bases. Germline CDR1 reads SSHAT; CDR2 reads FNYEAQ (reference sequence). The CDR3 contains 14 residues. This chain's CDR3 is CASSTTGLGETQYF. The CDR3 DNA is TGTGCTAGCAGCACGACAGGGTTAGGAGAGACCCAGTACTTC.

V is TRBV6-5 and J is TRBJ2-2, with 7 bases aligning to TRBD1. The CDR3 has 15 amino acids. Per germline, CDR1 MNHEY and CDR2 SVGAGI. J gave up 6 bases and V 6 bases, and 10 bases lay outside the gene matches. CDR3 region: CASRGSTGRAGELFF. In DNA form, the CDR3 reads TGTGCCAGCAGAGGTTCGACAGGGAGAGCCGGGGAGCTGTTTTTT.

This chain uses TRBV5-3 with TRBJ2-7; D is unresolved. TRBV5-3 is designated an ORF whose function remains uncertain. Between the trimmed V and J ends, which lost 3 bases and 1 base, there was a span of 5 bases. CDR3 length equals 12 residues. In nucleotides, the CDR3 is TGTGCCAGAAGCTCGAGTTCCTACGAGCAGTACTTC. This gives the protein CARSSSSYEQYF.

V gene TRBV10-1 combines with J gene TRBJ2-1; 14 nucleotides match TRBD2. V dropped 6 bases and J dropped 6; count of bases not matched to a gene: 4. The CDR3 totals 15 residues. Germline V gives CDR1 WNHNN, CDR2 SYGVQD (reference sequence). This CDR3 is CASSPGLAGGNEQFF. CDR3 in DNA: TGCGCCAGCAGCCCCGGACTAGCGGGGGGCAATGAGCAGTTCTTC.

V usage is TRBV9 and J usage is TRBJ2-3; TRBD2 aligns across 8 bases. The germline V gene has CDR1 SGDLS and CDR2 YYNGEE. The junction had 18 bases not matched to a gene; V was cut back by 3 bases and J by 9 bases. This CDR3 region has 17 residues. CDR3 coding DNA: TGTGCCAGCAGCGGACATCTGTCAGCGGGGGCCCCAGGAACGCAGTATTTT. It codes for CASSGHLSAGAPGTQYF.